These 31 T cell receptor beta chains originate from one sample sequenced in a study of memory CD4+ T cells and cytomegalovirus serostatus. Sequencing was performed with immunoSEQ multiplex PCR; in TCRdb, only in-frame clones are kept and a portion is missing. The sample shows roughly 86,000 clones, 80% of them seen only once. Single viable CD3+CD4+CD8-CD45RO+ cells were sorted as the memory CD4+ T cells. What was sequenced was memory CD4+ T cells from blood. Receptor source: an adult in good health and CMV-seropositive.

The V call is TRBV6-1, the J call TRBJ1-1; D perhaps matches TRBD1 (5 bases). V shed 1 base and J shed 8 bases, with 11 bases lying between them. This CDR3 has 13 amino acids. The germline V gene has CDR1 MNHNS and CDR2 SASEGT. Written as DNA, the CDR3 is TGTGCCAGCAGTGAAGGGGGCGCAGGAGAAGCTTTCTTT. Translated, it gives CASSEGGAGEAFF.

The rearrangement uses TRBV7-2 and TRBJ1-1; 8 bases are a match to TRBD1. The CDR3 sequence is 13 residues long. V shed 6 bases, J shed 4 bases, and the junction held 4 bases outside the gene matches. CDR1 and CDR2 from the germline V gene are SGHTA and FQGNSA. Written as DNA, the CDR3 is TGTGCCAGCAGGTTCACAGGGGGCACTGAAGCTTTCTTT. Its protein product is CASRFTGGTEAFF.

This rearrangement joins TRBV6-1 to TRBJ2-1; 11 nucleotides line up with TRBD2. This CDR3 region has 17 residues. J gave up 0 bases and V 4 bases, and 5 bases lay outside the gene matches. CDR1 is MNHNS, CDR2 SASEGT, per germline. The CDR3 reads CASSGGLAVPSYNEQFF. CDR3 nucleotide sequence: TGTGCCAGCAGTGGGGGACTAGCGGTCCCCTCCTACAATGAGCAGTTCTTC.

The genes are TRBV27 and TRBJ1-1, with D unclear. This CDR3 is 15 amino acids long. The germline CDR1 and CDR2 sequences are MNHEY and SMNVEV (reference sequence). V lost 3 bases, J lost 0 bases, and 11 bases lay in between. The CDR3 DNA is TGTGCCAGCAGTTTCCCAGGACCCTTGAACACTGAAGCTTTCTTT. It specifies CASSFPGPLNTEAFF.

V is TRBV6-1 and J is TRBJ2-3; D gene unclear. Germline V gives CDR1 MNHNS, CDR2 SASEGT. This CDR3 spans 16 amino acids. Deletions cut 0 bases from V and 1 base from J, with 11 bases between. CDR3 residues: CASSEAKGYGTDTQYF. DNA for the CDR3: TGTGCCAGCAGTGAAGCGAAGGGTTACGGCACAGATACGCAGTATTTT.

In its sample, this clone was seen once. The CDR3 here is CASSFRPLYNEQFF. As DNA, the CDR3 is TGTGCCAGCAGTTTCCGCCCCCTCTACAATGAGCAGTTCTTC. The rearrangement uses TRBV27 and TRBJ2-1; no definite D call. With 3 bases removed from V and 3 bases from J, the gap between germline ends came to 9 bases. This CDR3 has 14 residues. CDR1 MNHEY and CDR2 SMNVEV come from the germline V gene (reference sequence).

V is TRBV5-1 and J is TRBJ2-1, with D possibly matching TRBD2 (6 bases). The CDR3 totals 16 residues. V lost 4 bases to trimming and J lost 5 bases, with 19 bases between them. CDR1 is SGHRS and CDR2 is YFSETQ in the germline V gene. The CDR3: CASSPVPPWTNNEQFF. The CDR3 DNA is TGCGCCAGCAGCCCTGTCCCCCCTTGGACTAACAATGAGCAGTTCTTC.

J is TRBJ1-1 and V is TRBV28; D remains ambiguous. The germline V and J ends were trimmed by 2 bases and 2 bases, with 3 bases remaining between them. CDR3 length: 12 residues. The germline V gene encodes CDR1 MDHEN and CDR2 SYDVKM. This CDR3 reads CASSLANTEAFF. In nucleotides, the CDR3 is TGTGCCAGCAGTTTAGCCAACACTGAAGCTTTCTTT.

The rearrangement links TRBV5-5 to TRBJ1-4, with D possibly being TRBD1 (5 bases). The CDR3 runs to 12 residues. The V gene's germline CDR1 is SGHKS and CDR2 YYEKEE (reference sequence). The V and J ends lost 10 bases and 8 bases respectively, with 15 bases between them. The CDR3, as DNA: TGTGCCCCGGCCAGGGCGGAGGAAAAACTGTTTTTT. Protein sequence: CAPARAEEKLFF.

CDR3 amino acids: CASTFSDPSTDTQYF. CDR3 bases: TGCGCCAGCACTTTCTCGGATCCTAGCACAGATACGCAGTATTTT. The V call is TRBV5-1, the J call TRBJ2-3, with D unresolved. The germline V and J ends were trimmed by 6 bases and 0 bases, with 14 bases remaining between them. The length of the CDR3 is 15 residues. The germline CDR1 and CDR2 sequences are SGHRS and YFSETQ.

The chain links TRBV28 to TRBJ2-2; TRBD1 agrees at 11 bases. The germline V gene encodes CDR1 MDHEN and CDR2 SYDVKM. Trimming took 5 bases from V and 5 from J; bases not matched to a gene: 7. This CDR3 has 16 residues. The CDR3 region is CASSPWTGGRTGELFF. The CDR3 bases are TGTGCCAGCAGTCCCTGGACAGGGGGCAGAACCGGGGAGCTGTTTTTT.

J is TRBJ2-7 and V is TRBV12-2. TRBV12-2 is shown as a pseudogene. The CDR3 covers 12 residues. The DNA for the CDR3 is TGTGCAAGTCGCCATTTCAAGGACGAGCAGTACTTC. Translated: CASRHFKDEQYF.

V is TRBV30 and J is TRBJ2-1; 10 bases map to TRBD2. CDR3 length: 13 residues. The V gene's germline CDR1 is GTSNPN and CDR2 SVGIG (reference sequence). Trimming took 5 bases from V and 7 from J; bases not matched to a gene: 5. This CDR3 is CAWEREGLNEQFF. CDR3 nucleotide sequence: TGTGCCTGGGAGCGGGAGGGCCTTAATGAGCAGTTCTTC.

V and J are TRBV7-8 and TRBJ2-3; D might be TRBD1 (6 bases). The CDR3 totals 12 residues. The V end was cut by 6 bases, the J end by 10 bases, with 14 bases between. Germline V gene lookup returns CDR1 SGHVS and CDR2 FQNEAQ. This CDR3 reads CASSRDTEAQYF. The DNA for the CDR3 is TGTGCCAGCAGTAGGGACACCGAGGCGCAGTATTTT. Drawing the rest from reference TRBV7-8 and TRBJ2-3, the complete variable domain is GAGVSQSPRYKVAKRGQDVALRCDPISGHVSLFWYQQALGQGPEFLTYFQNEAQLDKSGLPSDRFFAERPEGSVSTLKIQRTQQEDSAVYLCASSRDTEAQYFGPGTRLTVL.

The V and J genes are TRBV27 and TRBJ2-5; 7 positions match TRBD1. The germline V gene has CDR1 MNHEY and CDR2 SMNVEV (reference sequence). V was clipped by 3 bases and J by 5 bases; unmatched bases: 6. The CDR3 length is 14 residues. Here the CDR3 DNA reads TGTGCCAGCAGTTTGACAGGGTTCGGGGAGACCCAGTACTTC. It translates to CASSLTGFGETQYF.

The chain couples TRBV30 to TRBJ2-2, with 10 bases fitting TRBD2. Germline trimming cut 1 base from V and 3 bases from J; bases unmatched to any gene: 8. This CDR3 is 17 amino acids long. Germline V gives CDR1 GTSNPN, CDR2 SVGIG (reference sequence). DNA of the CDR3: TGTGCCTGGAGTGAGGCACTAGCGGGAACGGACACCGGGGAGCTGTTTTTT. Residues: CAWSEALAGTDTGELFF. The full variable domain, in which reference TRBV30 and TRBJ2-2 provide the parts outside the CDR3, is SQTIHQWPATLVQPVGSPLSLECTVEGTSNPNLYWYRQAAGRGLQLLFYSVGIGQISSEVPQNLSASRPQDRQFILSSKKLLLSDSGFYLCAWSEALAGTDTGELFFGEGSRLTVL.

A single count supports this clone. The V call is TRBV28, the J call TRBJ1-2; D perhaps matches TRBD1 (6 bases). This CDR3 region has 13 residues. The germline gives CDR1 MDHEN, CDR2 SYDVKM. Trimming took off 2 bases at V and 6 bases at J, with 10 bases between the two ends. CDR3 sequence reads: CASSLAGANGYTF. For the CDR3, the DNA is TGTGCCAGCAGTTTAGCAGGGGCAAATGGCTACACCTTC.

This clone was recorded a few times. The genes are TRBV5-1 and TRBJ2-1, with 12 nucleotides matching TRBD2. J lost 5 bases, V lost 2 bases, and 2 bases had no gene match. CDR1 is SGHRS, CDR2 YFSETQ, per germline. This CDR3 has 15 residues. CDR3 protein: CASSFSSGRDNEQFF. The CDR3 region has the DNA TGCGCCAGCAGCTTCTCTAGCGGGAGGGACAATGAGCAGTTCTTC.

The chain recombines TRBV15 with TRBJ2-5; possibly TRBD1 for D (5 bases). This CDR3 region has 14 residues. The V and J ends lost 3 bases and 5 bases respectively, with 13 bases between them. Germline V gives CDR1 LNHNV, CDR2 YYDKDF (reference sequence). The DNA for the CDR3 is TGTGCCACCAGCAGGGGTGGACAAGGGGAGACCCAGTACTTC. It codes for CATSRGGQGETQYF.

J is TRBJ2-3 and V is TRBV28; TRBD2 aligns across 13 bases. Germline loops: CDR1 MDHEN, CDR2 SYDVKM. The CDR3 length is 15 residues. Unmatched junction bases numbered 3, after V lost 8 bases and J lost 1 base. The CDR3 is CASRGTSGGTDTQYF. The CDR3 region has the DNA TGTGCCAGCCGAGGGACTAGCGGGGGCACAGATACGCAGTATTTT.

The chain links TRBV5-4 to TRBJ2-3; 7 bases align to TRBD1. CDR1 is SGHNT and CDR2 is YYREEE in the germline V gene (reference sequence). The ends lost 0 bases at V and 3 bases at J; junction bases unmatched: 7. The CDR3 extends over 16 amino acids. The CDR3: CASSLGGQRLTDTQYF. CDR3 sequence (DNA): TGTGCCAGCAGCTTGGGGGGACAGCGGTTGACAGATACGCAGTATTTT.

The count of this clone is one. The chain recombines TRBV30 with TRBJ1-2; D unclear. Germline V lookup: CDR1 GTSNPN, CDR2 SVGIG (reference sequence). The CDR3 spans 12 residues. Here the CDR3 DNA reads TGTTTATCTGGGGAGGGTTCCTATGGCTACACCTTC. Translated: CLSGEGSYGYTF. The full variable domain, rest sourced from reference TRBV30 and TRBJ1-2, is SQTIHQWPATLVQPVGSPLSLECTVEGTSNPNLYWYRQAAGRGLQLLFYSVGIGQISSEVPQNLSASRPQDRQFILSSKKLLLSDSGFYLCLSGEGSYGYTFGSGTRLTVV.

This clone showed up just a few times. J is TRBJ2-5 and V is TRBV28; tentative D call: TRBD1 (6 bases). The CDR3 consists of 13 residues. Trimming cost V 6 bases and J 4 bases, with 12 bases left between them. The germline V gene has CDR1 MDHEN and CDR2 SYDVKM. The CDR3 sequence: CASSRMGAETQYF. The CDR3 DNA reads TGTGCCAGCAGCCGAATGGGGGCAGAGACCCAGTACTTC. Filled out from reference TRBV28 and TRBJ2-5, the complete variable domain reads DVKVTQSSRYLVKRTGEKVFLECVQDMDHENMFWYRQDPGLGLRLIYFSYDVKMKEKGDIPEGYSVSREKKERFSLILESASTNQTSMYLCASSRMGAETQYFGPGTRLLVL.

This clone showed up just once. This chain links TRBV9 with TRBJ2-7, with a weak D call TRBD2 (5 bases). Trimming stripped 0 bases from V and 5 bases from J, with 12 bases between. The CDR3 is 14 amino acids. From germline, CDR1 is SGDLS and CDR2 YYNGEE. The CDR3 DNA reads TGTGCCAGCAGCGTAGAAGGCGTCGGGGACGAGCAGTACTTC. Translation gives CASSVEGVGDEQYF.

The rearrangement links TRBV28 to TRBJ2-2, with D perhaps matching TRBD1 or TRBD2 (6 bases each). Germline CDR1 is MDHEN and CDR2 is SYDVKM. V was cut by 2 bases and J by 1 base, with 11 bases left in between. The CDR3 spans 16 residues. The CDR3 reads CASSLRGAWNTGELFF. In DNA, the CDR3 is TGTGCCAGCAGTTTAAGGGGGGCCTGGAACACCGGGGAGCTGTTTTTT.

The chain couples TRBV14 to TRBJ2-3; 9 bases line up with TRBD1. Germline V lookup: CDR1 SGHDN, CDR2 FVKESK. V shed 3 bases and J 5 bases; nucleotides not matched to a gene: 3. CDR3 length: 14 amino acids. The chain's CDR3 is CASSQQTGGDTQYF. Here the CDR3 DNA reads TGTGCCAGCAGCCAGCAGACAGGGGGAGATACGCAGTATTTT.

The chain uses TRBV11-3 and TRBJ2-3; D gene ambiguous. The germline V gene encodes CDR1 SGHNT and CDR2 YENEEA. The CDR3 length is 14 residues. Trimming cost V 3 bases and J 4 bases, with 11 bases left between them. CDR3 residues: CASSFSRNADTQYF. The CDR3 DNA sequence: TGTGCCAGCAGCTTTAGTAGGAACGCAGATACGCAGTATTTT. Based on the CDR3 plus reference TRBV11-3 and TRBJ2-3, the full variable domain is EAGVVQSPRYKIIEKKQPVAFWCNPISGHNTLYWYLQNLGQGPELLIRYENEEAVDDSQLPKDRFSAERLKGVDSTLKIQPAELGDSAVYLCASSFSRNADTQYFGPGTRLTVL.

The CDR3 DNA follows: TGCAGCGTCAGGGGGCGAACTAATGAAAAACTGTTTTTT. This translates into CSVRGRTNEKLFF. J is TRBJ1-4 and V is TRBV29-1; 8 positions agree with TRBD1. Looked up from germline, CDR1 is SQVTM and CDR2 is ANQGSEA. V dropped 6 bases and J dropped 1; count of bases not matched to a gene: 1. The CDR3 extends over 13 amino acids.

The chain recombines TRBV27 with TRBJ1-1; D call uncertain. The CDR3 runs 14 residues. The germline CDR1 and CDR2 sequences are MNHEY and SMNVEV (reference sequence). V gave up 4 bases and J gave up 2 bases, with 11 bases separating them. The CDR3, as DNA: TGTGCCAGCAGTTGGGGTACAGAAAACACTGAAGCTTTCTTT. It translates to CASSWGTENTEAFF.

The chain has TRBV6-1 and TRBJ2-5; D is unresolved. V was cut by 0 bases and J by 0 bases, with 11 bases left in between. The CDR3 totals 16 residues. Germline-derived CDR1 and CDR2 are MNHNS and SASEGT. CDR3 in amino acids: CASSEAGGLNQETQYF. CDR3 DNA sequence: TGTGCCAGCAGTGAAGCCGGCGGTCTAAACCAAGAGACCCAGTACTTC.

This clone was picked up a small number of times. V gene TRBV19 combines with J gene TRBJ1-2; no definite D call. CDR3 length: 12 amino acids. Germline lookup yields CDR1 LNHDA and CDR2 SQIVND (reference sequence). V shed 5 bases and J shed 8 bases, with 12 bases lying between them. The CDR3 DNA sequence: TGTGCCAGTAGTGTCCGCCGGGGAGGCTACACCTTC. Translating it yields CASSVRRGGYTF.